This T cell receptor beta chain was found in a study of control samples from healthy donors and cancer patients. The CDR3 loop spans 13 amino acids. CDR1 is MRHNA and CDR2 is SNTAGT in the germline V gene. The V end lost 8 bases, the J end lost 1 base, and 11 bases lay between the germline ends. Assay: immunoSEQ multiplex PCR; the TCRdb copy retains only in-frame clones and omits some. This table holds approximately 150,000 clones, 96% found once. The sequenced sample consisted of blood. This rearrangement joins TRBV6-4 to TRBJ1-1; no clear D gene. This receptor was taken from a woman younger than 45 in good health. In DNA form, the CDR3 reads TGTGCCAGCCGTTTCGACGGGAACACTGAAGCTTTCTTT. It translates to CASRFDGNTEAFF.